This T cell receptor (beta chain) was captured by sequencing in a study of CD8+CD57+ T cells in acquired aplastic anemia. As for the study in general: Healthy-donor CD4+ cells averaged roughly 9.8 million reads.

Genomic DNA acted as the template from which TCR beta VDJ combination and CDR3 sequence profiling were carried out. Each CDR3 protein gets one entry after TCRdb re-called the reads with MiXCR. The table shows some 210,000 distinct CDR3 sequences, with approximately 60% occurring only once. The CDR3 length is 15 residues. CDR1 SGHVS and CDR2 FQNEAQ come from the germline V gene. Trimming stripped 5 bases from V and 5 bases from J, with 13 bases between. The rearrangement joins TRBV7-8 to TRBJ1-6; D remains ambiguous. The source of this sequence is a human donor in good health. The sample taken for sequencing was sorted CD4+, CD8+, or CD8+CD57+ T cells (not recorded which) from PBMCs. CDR3 loop: CASSPSWGDNSPLHF. CDR3 coding DNA: TGTGCCAGCAGCCCGAGTTGGGGAGATAATTCACCCCTCCACTTT.